Each of the 2 T cell receptor beta chains below was sequenced from the same sample in a study of T cells in Graves' hyperthyroidism and ophthalmopathy (dated by TCRdb to between 2019 and 2020). The library was made by multiplex PCR. This sample was sequenced with an Illumina HiSeq 2000. The TCR beta CDR3 regions were amplified from the RNA transcripts. For the first round of RT-PCR on the TCR CDR3, the HTBI primer set was used together with the Qiagen OneStep RT-PCR kit. The public reads were reprocessed in TCRdb via fastp at Q25 and MiXCR, keeping in-frame beta chains. Rows are combined by CDR3 protein, so each entry shows the most common genes and DNA. The sample table records 250,000 to 300,000 distinct CDR3 sequences; about an eighth of these occur just once. Of the sample, 7% to 9.5% falls within the top ten clones. Specimen: blood. The source of these receptors is a woman aged 35 to 49 with Graves' hyperthyroidism.

With regard to this clonotype: It may be a read error: a sequence one base away is much more abundant. No conserved phenylalanine or tryptophan is present at the end of the CDR3, so a read error is the likely explanation. The chain recombines TRBV29-1 with TRBJ1-5; D unclear. Germline V gene sequence: CDR1 SQVTM, CDR2 ANQGSEA. The CDR3 is made up of 12 amino acids. The V gene lost 4 bases and the J gene lost 4 bases, with 8 bases spanning the gap. CDR3 protein: CSVGAANQPQHS. The DNA for the CDR3 is TGCAGCGTTGGGGCAGCTAATCAGCCCCAGCATTCT.

Many counts were recorded for this clonotype. The chain carries TRBV5-1 and TRBJ2-1; D is uncertain. This CDR3 region has 14 residues. In germline, CDR1 is SGHRS, CDR2 YFSETQ. Trimming stripped 4 bases from V and 4 bases from J, with 12 bases between. The CDR3 DNA follows: TGCGCCAGCAGCAGTGGCGGCAAGTACAATGAGCAGTTCTTC. Translated: CASSSGGKYNEQFF.